The rows below give T cell receptor beta chains drawn from one sample of a study of T cells in Graves' hyperthyroidism and ophthalmopathy. TCRdb reprocessed the multiplex PCR reads with MiXCR, giving one entry per CDR3 protein. Of 700,000 or so distinct CDR3 sequences detected, about 15% appear once; the ten largest clones hold around 8%. The sequencing input was blood. The receptors stem from a man younger than 35 with Graves' hyperthyroidism. CDR3s include the opening cysteine and the closing phenylalanine or tryptophan. The D gene is left open where the match is weak. The size entry is marked missing in some rows and otherwise reads once, few, many or a size class.

cdr3_nt: TGTGCCAGTAGTATTCAGGGGGCCGGTAGCGGGAGAGTACACGAGCAGTACTTC; cdr3_aa: CASSIQGAGSGRVHEQYF; v_call: TRBV19; cdr3_length: 18; d_call: -; clone_size: -; j_call: TRBJ2-7
cdr3_nt: TGCAGCGTCTCATCCCGACTAGCGGGAGATACGCAGTATTTT; cdr3_aa: CSVSSRLAGDTQYF; v_call: TRBV29-1; cdr3_length: 14; d_call: TRBD2; clone_size: few; j_call: TRBJ2-3
cdr3_nt: TGCAGTGCTAGCCTTAATGGGGAGACCCAGTACTTC; cdr3_aa: CSASLNGETQYF; v_call: TRBV20-1; cdr3_length: 12; d_call: -; clone_size: few; j_call: TRBJ2-5
cdr3_nt: TGTGCCAGCAGCGCATCCCCGGGACAGGGGTACAATGAGCAGTTCTTC; cdr3_aa: CASSASPGQGYNEQFF; v_call: TRBV9; cdr3_length: 16; d_call: TRBD1; clone_size: -; j_call: TRBJ2-1
cdr3_nt: TGTGCCAGCAGCCACGATGGTAACTATGGCTACACCTTC; cdr3_aa: CASSHDGNYGYTF; v_call: TRBV13; cdr3_length: 13; d_call: -; clone_size: -; j_call: TRBJ1-2
cdr3_nt: TGTGCCAGCAGCCCGGGGCCCACCCAGTCCTACGAGCAGTACTTC; cdr3_aa: CASSPGPTQSYEQYF; v_call: TRBV3-1; cdr3_length: 15; d_call: -; clone_size: few; j_call: TRBJ2-7
cdr3_nt: TGCAGCGCCAGGGCCACTCACCGATTCAATGAGCAGTTCTTC; cdr3_aa: CSARATHRFNEQFF; v_call: TRBV29-1; cdr3_length: 14; d_call: -; clone_size: many; j_call: TRBJ2-1
cdr3_nt: TGCAGCGTATTATATAGGAGCTCCTACGAGCAGTACTTC; cdr3_aa: CSVLYRSSYEQYF; v_call: TRBV29-1; cdr3_length: 13; d_call: -; clone_size: -; j_call: TRBJ2-7
cdr3_nt: TGTGCCAGCAGTGGCACAGGGGGAGTTTATAGCAATCAGCCCCAGCATTTT; cdr3_aa: CASSGTGGVYSNQPQHF; v_call: TRBV28; cdr3_length: 17; d_call: TRBD1; clone_size: -; j_call: TRBJ1-5
cdr3_nt: TGTGCCAGCAGTTTCCGGGCCACCTACAATGAGCAGTTCTTC; cdr3_aa: CASSFRATYNEQFF; v_call: TRBV12-3/TRBV12-4; cdr3_length: 14; d_call: -; clone_size: many; j_call: TRBJ2-1
cdr3_nt: TGTGCCAGCAGTTACGGCGGCAGGGAGAGTTTGTACGAGCAGTACTTC; cdr3_aa: CASSYGGRESLYEQYF; v_call: TRBV6-2/TRBV6-3; cdr3_length: 16; d_call: -; clone_size: -; j_call: TRBJ2-7
cdr3_nt: TGTGCCAGCAGTCTGGACTCGGCCGGAGATACGCAGTATTTT; cdr3_aa: CASSLDSAGDTQYF; v_call: TRBV6-4; cdr3_length: 14; d_call: -; clone_size: few; j_call: TRBJ2-3
cdr3_nt: TGTGCCATCAGTGAGTCGCCAAGGGAGAGGAAGGCGGAGACCCAGTACTTC; cdr3_aa: CAISESPRERKAETQYF; v_call: TRBV10-3; cdr3_length: 17; d_call: -; clone_size: -; j_call: TRBJ2-5
cdr3_nt: TGTGCCAGCAGTTCCGTGACGACGGAGACCCAGTACTTC; cdr3_aa: CASSSVTTETQYF; v_call: TRBV12-3/TRBV12-4; cdr3_length: 13; d_call: -; clone_size: many; j_call: TRBJ2-5
cdr3_nt: TGTGCCAGCAGTTACACCTTGAGCACAGATACGCAGTATTTT; cdr3_aa: CASSYTLSTDTQYF; v_call: TRBV27; cdr3_length: 14; d_call: -; clone_size: -; j_call: TRBJ2-3
cdr3_nt: TGTGCCAGCAGTTACGCGCGACTTGGTTTGGACTCCTACGAGCAGTACTTC; cdr3_aa: CASSYARLGLDSYEQYF; v_call: TRBV6-9; cdr3_length: 17; d_call: -; clone_size: -; j_call: TRBJ2-7
cdr3_nt: TGTGCCAGCAGTTTATCGGCAGGGGGTGAAAAACTGTTTTTT; cdr3_aa: CASSLSAGGEKLFF; v_call: TRBV28; cdr3_length: 14; d_call: TRBD1; clone_size: many; j_call: TRBJ1-4
cdr3_nt: TGTGCCATCGCCGGGACATCTAACTATGGCTACACCTTC; cdr3_aa: CAIAGTSNYGYTF; v_call: TRBV10-3; cdr3_length: 13; d_call: -; clone_size: few; j_call: TRBJ1-2
cdr3_nt: TGTGCCAGCAGTGTTTTGGGTAGCGGGAGTAGGGACGAGACCCAGTACTTC; cdr3_aa: CASSVLGSGSRDETQYF; v_call: TRBV2; cdr3_length: 17; d_call: TRBD2; clone_size: -; j_call: TRBJ2-5
cdr3_nt: TGTGCCAGCACCGACAGGGCCCGCACAGATACGCAGTATTTT; cdr3_aa: CASTDRARTDTQYF; v_call: TRBV7-2; cdr3_length: 14; d_call: TRBD1; clone_size: many; j_call: TRBJ2-3
cdr3_nt: TGTGCCAGCAGACATAGGGACTACCGCTACGAGCAGTACTTC; cdr3_aa: CASRHRDYRYEQYF; v_call: TRBV28; cdr3_length: 14; d_call: TRBD2; clone_size: many; j_call: TRBJ2-7
cdr3_nt: TGTGCCAGCAGTGCCTGGGGACAGTACGAGCAGTACTTC; cdr3_aa: CASSAWGQYEQYF; v_call: TRBV6-2/TRBV6-3; cdr3_length: 13; d_call: TRBD1; clone_size: few; j_call: TRBJ2-7
cdr3_nt: TGTGCCAGCAGCGTTACAGGATCCCCTGGAAACACCATATATTTT; cdr3_aa: CASSVTGSPGNTIYF; v_call: TRBV9; cdr3_length: 15; d_call: -; clone_size: -; j_call: TRBJ1-3
cdr3_nt: TGTGCCTGGAGTGGACCCCTCGACAGGGGCTACGAGCAGTACTTC; cdr3_aa: CAWSGPLDRGYEQYF; v_call: TRBV30; cdr3_length: 15; d_call: TRBD1; clone_size: -; j_call: TRBJ2-7
cdr3_nt: TGTGCCAGCAGCCAAAGGGACAGGGGGTTGAACGAGCAGTACTTC; cdr3_aa: CASSQRDRGLNEQYF; v_call: TRBV16; cdr3_length: 15; d_call: TRBD1; clone_size: many; j_call: TRBJ2-7
cdr3_nt: TGTGCCAGCGGAGGACAGGGGGGACTAGCGGGAGAGCTGGAGACCCAGTACTTC; cdr3_aa: CASGGQGGLAGELETQYF; v_call: TRBV7-8; cdr3_length: 18; d_call: TRBD2; clone_size: many; j_call: TRBJ2-5
cdr3_nt: TGTGCCAGCAGCCAAGATGGGGGACTCTACGAGCAGTACTTC; cdr3_aa: CASSQDGGLYEQYF; v_call: TRBV3-1; cdr3_length: 14; d_call: -; clone_size: -; j_call: TRBJ2-7
cdr3_nt: TGTGCCAGCAGCTTAAGAGAAGTAGTAGCGGGATCAGGAGAGACCCAGTACTTC; cdr3_aa: CASSLREVVAGSGETQYF; v_call: TRBV7-2; cdr3_length: 18; d_call: TRBD2; clone_size: many; j_call: TRBJ2-5
cdr3_nt: TGTGCCAGCAATATCCGGGGGACAGGGTTCAATCAGCCCCAGCATTTT; cdr3_aa: CASNIRGTGFNQPQHF; v_call: TRBV28; cdr3_length: 16; d_call: TRBD1; clone_size: few; j_call: TRBJ1-5
cdr3_nt: TGTGCCAGCTCACTAACGACCCTAAACAATGAGCAGTTCTTC; cdr3_aa: CASSLTTLNNEQFF; v_call: TRBV18; cdr3_length: 14; d_call: -; clone_size: -; j_call: TRBJ2-1
cdr3_nt: TGTGCCAGCAGTTACTCTAGCTTAACCAATGAGCAGTTCTTC; cdr3_aa: CASSYSSLTNEQFF; v_call: TRBV6-6; cdr3_length: 14; d_call: -; clone_size: few; j_call: TRBJ2-1
cdr3_nt: TGTGCCAGCAGGGCACAGGAGTCCTACGAGCAGTACTTC; cdr3_aa: CASRAQESYEQYF; v_call: TRBV6-2/TRBV6-3; cdr3_length: 13; d_call: -; clone_size: few; j_call: TRBJ2-7
cdr3_nt: TGTGCCACCACGAGGCTGGGCCAAGAGACCCAGTACTTC; cdr3_aa: CATTRLGQETQYF; v_call: TRBV6-2/TRBV6-3; cdr3_length: 13; d_call: -; clone_size: -; j_call: TRBJ2-5
cdr3_nt: TGCGCCAGCAGCCAAGAAAAAGCGGGAGCTTACAATGAGCAGTTCTTC; cdr3_aa: CASSQEKAGAYNEQFF; v_call: TRBV4-1; cdr3_length: 16; d_call: TRBD2; clone_size: -; j_call: TRBJ2-1
cdr3_nt: TGCGCCAGCAGCCCAGACGGGCCAGATACGCAGTATTTT; cdr3_aa: CASSPDGPDTQYF; v_call: TRBV5-1; cdr3_length: 13; d_call: -; clone_size: few; j_call: TRBJ2-3
cdr3_nt: TGTGCCAGCAGCAATAACTATTTGCGGGACAGGTACTACGAGCAGTACTTC; cdr3_aa: CASSNNYLRDRYYEQYF; v_call: TRBV12-3/TRBV12-4; cdr3_length: 17; d_call: TRBD1; clone_size: many; j_call: TRBJ2-7
cdr3_nt: TGTGCCAGCAGCTCCCGGGGAATGGAGCAGTTCTTC; cdr3_aa: CASSSRGMEQFF; v_call: TRBV7-2; cdr3_length: 12; d_call: -; clone_size: -; j_call: TRBJ2-1
cdr3_nt: TGTGCCAGCAGTTCCAGGACAGGGGGTGGGGAACTGTTTTTT; cdr3_aa: CASSSRTGGGELFF; v_call: TRBV27; cdr3_length: 14; d_call: TRBD1; clone_size: -; j_call: TRBJ1-4
cdr3_nt: TGTGCCATCAGTGACAGGCAAGCGGCCTACGAGCAGTACTTC; cdr3_aa: CAISDRQAAYEQYF; v_call: TRBV10-3; cdr3_length: 14; d_call: -; clone_size: few; j_call: TRBJ2-7
cdr3_nt: TGCGCCAGCAGTGAAGGGAGGGTCTCCTACGAGCAGTACTTC; cdr3_aa: CASSEGRVSYEQYF; v_call: TRBV10-2; cdr3_length: 14; d_call: TRBD2; clone_size: -; j_call: TRBJ2-7
cdr3_nt: TGTGCCAGCAGCTTGTTTGGGGGTTCAGGCGGGGAGCTGTTTTTT; cdr3_aa: CASSLFGGSGGELFF; v_call: TRBV5-6; cdr3_length: 15; d_call: -; clone_size: -; j_call: TRBJ2-2
cdr3_nt: TGTGCCAGCAGCCCCAGAGGAACAGGGGGTTCGAACACTGAAGCTTTCTTT; cdr3_aa: CASSPRGTGGSNTEAFF; v_call: TRBV3-1; cdr3_length: 17; d_call: TRBD1; clone_size: many; j_call: TRBJ1-1
cdr3_nt: TGCAGCGTTGAAGACGGTTTGGGACTAGCGGGAGAGCAAGAGACCCAGTACTTC; cdr3_aa: CSVEDGLGLAGEQETQYF; v_call: TRBV29-1; cdr3_length: 18; d_call: TRBD2; clone_size: few; j_call: TRBJ2-5
cdr3_nt: TGTGCCAGCAGCGGATCGGGGCGTCCGGAGCTGTTTTTT; cdr3_aa: CASSGSGRPELFF; v_call: TRBV9; cdr3_length: 13; d_call: -; clone_size: few; j_call: TRBJ2-2
cdr3_nt: TGTGCCAGCAGCAGGACCGTTCTCGCCACTGAAGCTCTCTTT; cdr3_aa: CASSRTVLATEALF; v_call: TRBV7-2; cdr3_length: 14; d_call: -; clone_size: many; j_call: TRBJ1-1
cdr3_nt: TGTGCCAGCAGTTATTACACCCCGGGGGCAGATACGCAGTATTTT; cdr3_aa: CASSYYTPGADTQYF; v_call: TRBV6-2/TRBV6-3; cdr3_length: 15; d_call: -; clone_size: -; j_call: TRBJ2-3
cdr3_nt: TGTGCCAGCAGTAAGAACTGGGGCGCGCAGTACTTC; cdr3_aa: CASSKNWGAQYF; v_call: TRBV7-9; cdr3_length: 12; d_call: -; clone_size: -; j_call: TRBJ2-7
cdr3_nt: TGTGCCAGCAGTCCAGGGGCAGGGGGCTGGCGTCAGCCCCAGCATTTT; cdr3_aa: CASSPGAGGWRQPQHF; v_call: TRBV28; cdr3_length: 16; d_call: TRBD1; clone_size: -; j_call: TRBJ1-5
cdr3_nt: TGTGCCAGCAGCTTAGGGGGAGCTTTCTTT; cdr3_aa: CASSLGGAFF; v_call: TRBV7-9; cdr3_length: 10; d_call: -; clone_size: many; j_call: TRBJ1-1
cdr3_nt: TGTGCCAGCTCACCACCAGAGAACCCCGGGGAGCTGTTTTTT; cdr3_aa: CASSPPENPGELFF; v_call: TRBV18; cdr3_length: 14; d_call: -; clone_size: many; j_call: TRBJ2-2
cdr3_nt: TGCAGCGTTGAAAATCAGGACTCTAACTATGGCTACACCTTC; cdr3_aa: CSVENQDSNYGYTF; v_call: TRBV29-1; cdr3_length: 14; d_call: -; clone_size: few; j_call: TRBJ1-2
cdr3_nt: TGTGCCAGCAGTTTTGGGGACAGGGCTCTCTCCTACGAGCAGTACTTC; cdr3_aa: CASSFGDRALSYEQYF; v_call: TRBV28; cdr3_length: 16; d_call: TRBD1; clone_size: few; j_call: TRBJ2-7
cdr3_nt: TGTGCCAGCAGTTTTTACAGGTATCCGCGCTCTGGAAACACCATATATTTT; cdr3_aa: CASSFYRYPRSGNTIYF; v_call: TRBV12-3/TRBV12-4; cdr3_length: 17; d_call: -; clone_size: many; j_call: TRBJ1-3
cdr3_nt: TGTGCCAGCATTCCGGGACAGGGAGGGCAAGAGACCCAGTACTTC; cdr3_aa: CASIPGQGGQETQYF; v_call: TRBV6-1; cdr3_length: 15; d_call: TRBD1; clone_size: -; j_call: TRBJ2-5
cdr3_nt: TGCGCCAGCAGCTGGTCGGGGGGAGACTACAATGAGCAGTTCTTC; cdr3_aa: CASSWSGGDYNEQFF; v_call: TRBV5-1; cdr3_length: 15; d_call: TRBD2; clone_size: few; j_call: TRBJ2-1
cdr3_nt: TGCAGCGTTGAAAAGGGGGATACGCAGTATTTT; cdr3_aa: CSVEKGDTQYF; v_call: TRBV29-1; cdr3_length: 11; d_call: -; clone_size: few; j_call: TRBJ2-3
cdr3_nt: TGTGCCACCAGCGTAACAGGTTCCGGGGCCAACGTCCTGACTTTC; cdr3_aa: CATSVTGSGANVLTF; v_call: TRBV15; cdr3_length: 15; d_call: -; clone_size: few; j_call: TRBJ2-6
cdr3_nt: TGCGCCAGCAGGGGGCCCGGGCAAACCGAGGCGGAGACCCAGTACTTC; cdr3_aa: CASRGPGQTEAETQYF; v_call: TRBV10-2; cdr3_length: 16; d_call: -; clone_size: -; j_call: TRBJ2-5
cdr3_nt: TGCGCCAGCAGCCAAGTCGGTCCCGGGACAGGGCGGGAAAAACTGTTTTTT; cdr3_aa: CASSQVGPGTGREKLFF; v_call: TRBV4-1; cdr3_length: 17; d_call: TRBD1; clone_size: -; j_call: TRBJ1-4